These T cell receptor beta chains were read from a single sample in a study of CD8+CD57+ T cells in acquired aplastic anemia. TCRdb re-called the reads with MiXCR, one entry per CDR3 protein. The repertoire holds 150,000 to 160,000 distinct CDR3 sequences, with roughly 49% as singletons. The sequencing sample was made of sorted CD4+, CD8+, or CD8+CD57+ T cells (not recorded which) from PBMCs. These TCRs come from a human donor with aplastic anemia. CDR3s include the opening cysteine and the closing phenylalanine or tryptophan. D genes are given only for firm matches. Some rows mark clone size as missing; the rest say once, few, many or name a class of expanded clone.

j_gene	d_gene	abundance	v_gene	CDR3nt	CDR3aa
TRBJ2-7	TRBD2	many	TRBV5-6	TGTGCCAGCACGGCGGCTAGCGGGGGGGCAAGGCGCTACGAGCAGTACTTC	CASTAASGGARRYEQYF
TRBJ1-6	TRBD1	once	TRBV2	TGTGCCAGCAGTGAATGGGACAGGCGGCAGGATTCACCCCTCCACTTT	CASSEWDRRQDSPLHF
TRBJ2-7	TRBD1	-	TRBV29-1	TGCAGCGTCGTTGATAGGGGGCAAGTCTACGAGCAGTACTTC	CSVVDRGQVYEQYF
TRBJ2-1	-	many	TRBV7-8	TGTGCCAGCAGCACCAGGGATCGAAGCTCCTACAATGAGCAGTTCTTC	CASSTRDRSSYNEQFF
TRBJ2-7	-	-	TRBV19	TGTGCCAGTAGTACGCCGGGACGGAATTACGAGCAGTACTTC	CASSTPGRNYEQYF
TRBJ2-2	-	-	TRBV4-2	TGTGCCAGCAGCCAGGACGAGGAGGGGGATAACACCGGGGAGCTGTTTTTT	CASSQDEEGDNTGELFF
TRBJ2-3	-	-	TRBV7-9	TGTGCCAGCAGCCCCAGGGGTACGCAGTATTTT	CASSPRGTQYF
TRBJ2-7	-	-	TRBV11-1	TGTGCCAGCAGTGCTAGAGACCCCGTTTCCTTACACTCCTACGAGCAGTACTTC	CASSARDPVSLHSYEQYF
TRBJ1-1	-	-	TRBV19	TGTGCCAGTAGTATGGGGGGCAGGCTGAACACTGAAGCTTTCTTT	CASSMGGRLNTEAFF
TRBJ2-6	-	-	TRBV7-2	TGTGCCAGCAGCTCCAACTCTGGGGCCAACGTCCTGACTTTC	CASSSNSGANVLTF
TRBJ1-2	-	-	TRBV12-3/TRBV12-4	TGTGCCAGCAGTACCCGGGGGGGCAGGGGAGCGGGGGGCTGCACCTTC	CASSTRGGRGAGGCTF
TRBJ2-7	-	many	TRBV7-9	TGTGCCAGCAGCTTACAGGGAGGCACCTACGAGCAGTACTTC	CASSLQGGTYEQYF
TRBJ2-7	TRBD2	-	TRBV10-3	TGTGCCATCAGTGTGGGAGGGGTCGGGTCCTACGAGCAGTACTTC	CAISVGGVGSYEQYF
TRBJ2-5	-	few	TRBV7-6	TGTGCCAGCAGCGTACGACCGCAAGAGACCCAGTACTTC	CASSVRPQETQYF
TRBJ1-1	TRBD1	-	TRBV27	TGTGCCAGCAGTCAGCAGCGGACAGGGAATACTGAAGCTTTCTTT	CASSQQRTGNTEAFF
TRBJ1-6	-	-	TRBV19	TGTGCCAGTAGCCAGTATAATTCACCCCTCCACTTT	CASSQYNSPLHF
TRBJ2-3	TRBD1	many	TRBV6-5	TGTGCCAGCAGTTACTCGGCAGGGGGCATAGATACGCAGTATTTT	CASSYSAGGIDTQYF
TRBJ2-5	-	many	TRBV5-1	TGCGCCAGCAGCTTGGCCCTCGCGGAGGGGAAAGAGACCCAGTACTTC	CASSLALAEGKETQYF
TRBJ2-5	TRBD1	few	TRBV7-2	TGTGCCAGCAGCTTAGACGACAGGGGAGAGACCCAGTACTTC	CASSLDDRGETQYF
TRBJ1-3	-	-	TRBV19	TGTGCCGGTAAAGGCCGGACACGCTCTGGAAACACCATATATTTT	CAGKGRTRSGNTIYF
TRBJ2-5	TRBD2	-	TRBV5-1	TGCGCCAGCAGCTTGGAGACTAGCGGCGAAGAGACCCAGTACTTC	CASSLETSGEETQYF
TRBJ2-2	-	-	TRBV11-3	TGTGCCAGCGGCCTTGGGGACACCGGGGAGCTGTTTTTT	CASGLGDTGELFF
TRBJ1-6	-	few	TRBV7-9	TGTGCCAGCAGTCCCCCCCTCCACTTT	CASSPPLHF
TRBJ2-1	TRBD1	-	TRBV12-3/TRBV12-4	TGTGCCAGCAGTACAAAGCAGGACAGGGGAAGTTCCCTATACAATGAGCAGTTCTTC	CASSTKQDRGSSLYNEQFF
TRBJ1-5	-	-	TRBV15	TGTGCCACCAGCAGAGGGGACCATAGCAATCAGCCCCAGCATTTT	CATSRGDHSNQPQHF
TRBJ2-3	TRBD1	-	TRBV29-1	TGCAGCGTAGAAGGGACAGCTTCATCCACAGATACGCAGTATTTT	CSVEGTASSTDTQYF
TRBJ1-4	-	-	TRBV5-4	TGTGCCAGCAGCTTGGCGGGGGATGAAAAACTGTTTTTT	CASSLAGDEKLFF
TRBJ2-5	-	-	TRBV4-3	TGCGCCAGCAGGCAATCCGTGGGCGAGGAGACCCAGTACTTC	CASRQSVGEETQYF
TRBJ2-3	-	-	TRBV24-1	TGTGCCACCAGTGACGCGACAGGTAGCACAGATACGCAGTATTTT	CATSDATGSTDTQYF
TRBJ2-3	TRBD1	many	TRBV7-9	TGTGCCAGCGAAGGGACAGACACAGATACGCAGTATTTT	CASEGTDTDTQYF
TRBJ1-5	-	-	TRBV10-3	TGTGCCGGGGGGATTCACAGGGATCGCAATCAGCCCCAGCATTTT	CAGGIHRDRNQPQHF
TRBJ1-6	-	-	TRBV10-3	TGTGCCATCAGTGAGTCGACTATGAATTCACCCCTCCACTTT	CAISESTMNSPLHF
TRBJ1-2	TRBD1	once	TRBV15	TGTGCCACCAGAAGTAGGACAGGGAATGGCTATGGCCACACCTTC	CATRSRTGNGYGHTF
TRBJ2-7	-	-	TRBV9	TGTGCCAGCAGCGGCAACCGGGAAGGGTCCTACGAGCAGTACTTC	CASSGNREGSYEQYF
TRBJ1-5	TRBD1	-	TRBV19	TGTGCCAGTAGTATAGCGACAGGGGAAGATCAGCCCCAGCATTTT	CASSIATGEDQPQHF
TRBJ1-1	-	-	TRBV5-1	TGCGCCAGCAGCTTGGGGGCGATGAACACTGAAGCTTTCTTT	CASSLGAMNTEAFF